The rows below give T cell receptor beta chains drawn from one sample of a study of cytomegalovirus exposure and HLA in healthy donors. Using immunoSEQ multiplex PCR, the repertoire was profiled, and TCRdb retains in-frame clones only, with some absent. The data hold 150,000 to 200,000 clones, with roughly 80% observed a single time. Sequencing was done on a sample of PBMCs. The receptors here all came from a woman aged 18-35 years in good health and CMV-seronegative. Both conserved end residues are part of each CDR3. D genes are given only for firm matches. Clone size appears in some rows only: once, few, many, or a class for an expanded clone.

-	-	TRBV27	TRBJ2-7	CASSPSGGGITYEQYF	TGTGCCAGCAGTCCCTCCGGAGGGGGCATTACCTACGAGCAGTACTTC
-	TRBD1	TRBV6-5	TRBJ2-7	CASSAQGGTYEQYF	TGTGCCAGCAGTGCACAAGGGGGCACCTACGAGCAGTACTTC
-	TRBD1	TRBV7-2	TRBJ1-2	CASSLVPGTGVGYTF	TGTGCCAGCAGCTTAGTCCCGGGGACAGGGGTTGGCTACACCTTC
-	TRBD2	TRBV6-6	TRBJ2-1	CASSLAVYNEQFF	TGTGCCAGCTCGCTAGCGGTATACAATGAGCAGTTCTTC
-	TRBD2	TRBV5-6	TRBJ2-3	CASSLGLAGDTQYF	TGTGCCAGCAGCCTCGGACTAGCGGGAGATACGCAGTATTTT
once	-	TRBV7-2	TRBJ1-4	CASSLVQGSNEKLFF	TGTGCCAGCAGCTTAGTTCAGGGCTCCAATGAAAAACTGTTTTTT
-	-	TRBV4-2	TRBJ1-2	CASSQPRGHGYTF	TGTGCCAGCAGCCAACCCAGGGGTCATGGCTACACCTTC
-	-	TRBV5-4	TRBJ2-1	CASSQTGNEQFF	TGTGCCAGCAGCCAAACGGGGAATGAGCAGTTCTTC
-	TRBD2	TRBV27	TRBJ2-1	CASSASGKWNEQFF	TGTGCCAGCAGTGCTAGCGGGAAGTGGAATGAGCAGTTCTTC
-	TRBD2	TRBV5-6	TRBJ2-7	CASSGDVGTSVYEQYF	TGTGCCAGCAGCGGGGACGTCGGTACTAGCGTTTACGAGCAGTACTTC
-	TRBD1	TRBV19	TRBJ2-1	CASSYHRDRVLHNEQFF	TGTGCCAGTAGTTATCACCGGGACAGGGTTTTGCACAATGAGCAGTTCTTC
-	-	TRBV28	TRBJ1-2	CASSQPRGGYGYTF	TGTGCCAGCAGCCAACCCAGGGGAGGGTATGGCTACACCTTC
few	TRBD1	TRBV6-5	TRBJ1-2	CASRLGQGLNGYTF	TGTGCCAGCAGGTTGGGACAGGGGCTTAATGGCTACACCTTC
once	-	TRBV4-3	TRBJ2-2	CASSQDRQLAGELFF	TGCGCCAGCAGCCAAGACAGACAGTTAGCCGGGGAGCTGTTTTTT
-	TRBD2	TRBV7-2	TRBJ2-5	CASRARLADQETQYF	TGTGCCAGCAGAGCTCGTCTAGCGGACCAAGAGACCCAGTACTTC
few	-	TRBV2	TRBJ1-1	CASSEDRDTEAFF	TGTGCCAGCAGTGAAGACAGGGACACTGAAGCTTTCTTT
-	-	TRBV7-2	TRBJ1-1	CASSYVQGGRTEAFF	TGTGCCAGCAGTTATGTTCAGGGAGGGAGAACTGAAGCTTTCTTT
-	TRBD2	TRBV11-2	TRBJ2-7	CASSSDLAGVQLEQYF	TGTGCCAGCAGCTCAGACCTAGCGGGAGTTCAGCTCGAGCAGTACTTC
-	-	TRBV5-1	TRBJ2-3	CASSKQGSPDTQYF	TGCGCCAGCAGTAAGCAGGGGAGTCCGGATACGCAGTATTTT
-	TRBD1	TRBV25-1	TRBJ1-4	CASSGQGADVSNEKLFF	TGTGCCAGCAGTGGACAGGGGGCGGACGTGTCTAATGAAAAACTGTTTTTT
-	TRBD1	TRBV10-2	TRBJ1-2	CASSESARGNYGYTF	TGCGCCAGCAGTGAGTCCGCCAGGGGGAACTATGGCTACACCTTC
-	-	TRBV30	TRBJ2-3	CAWSSSYTQYF	TGTGCCTGGAGTTCTTCCTATACGCAGTATTTT
-	-	TRBV25-1	TRBJ2-5	CASSGVGPQETQYF	TGTGCCAGCAGTGGGGTGGGCCCCCAAGAGACCCAGTACTTC
-	-	TRBV6-5	TRBJ2-2	CASSYFSYGELFF	TGTGCCAGCAGTTACTTTTCGTATGGGGAGCTGTTTTTT
once	TRBD1	TRBV2	TRBJ2-7	CAYLARDRVTSATYEQYF	TGTGCCTACCTCGCCAGGGACAGGGTCACTAGCGCTACCTACGAGCAGTACTTC
once	TRBD2	TRBV10-2	TRBJ2-3	CASSAGGLDTQYF	TGCGCCAGCTCGGCGGGAGGCCTGGATACGCAGTATTTT
-	-	TRBV7-2	TRBJ2-1	CASREAGSNEQFF	TGTGCCAGCAGAGAGGCCGGGTCCAATGAGCAGTTCTTC
-	TRBD2	TRBV5-1	TRBJ2-1	CASSISGRGSYNEQFF	TGCGCCAGCAGCATTAGCGGGAGAGGGTCCTACAATGAGCAGTTCTTC
-	-	TRBV9	TRBJ1-1	CASSAMDRNTEAFF	TGTGCCAGCAGCGCGATGGACAGGAACACTGAAGCTTTCTTT
once	TRBD2	TRBV19	TRBJ2-7	CASRGLAGTDEYEQYF	TGTGCCAGTAGGGGACTAGCGGGAACCGACGAGTACGAGCAGTACTTC